The 25 T cell receptor beta chains below all came from one sample that was sequenced in a study of blood T cells in healthy people across ages. PCR was performed a second time for roughly 7 to 12 cycles using a sample-barcoded 5' primer and a J-beta primer mix. TCRdb used MiXCR to reprocess the 5' RACE reads, holding one entry per CDR3 protein. The sample carries 650,000 or so distinct CDR3 sequences, 45% to 60% recorded once. The sequenced sample was blood. All receptors derive from a woman over 75 in good health.

The rearrangement uses TRBV7-3 and TRBJ1-1, with D possibly TRBD1 on 5 matching bases. Trimming shortened V by 4 bases and J by 5 bases, and 14 bases separated the two germline ends. Germline loops: CDR1 SGHTA, CDR2 FQGTGA. The CDR3 runs to 14 residues. In nucleotides, the CDR3 is TGTGCCAGCAGCTCTAATGGGGGAGGGACTGAAGCTTTCTTT. Its protein product is CASSSNGGGTEAFF. The full variable domain, its missing parts supplied by reference TRBV7-3 and TRBJ1-1, is GAGVSQTPSNKVTEKGKYVELRCDPISGHTALYWYRQSLGQGPEFLIYFQGTGAADDSGLPNDRFFAVRPEGSVSTLKIQRTERGDSAVYLCASSSNGGGTEAFFGQGTRLTVV.

Notes on this clonotype: With a much larger clone just one base away, this may be a read error. CDR3 nucleotides: TGTGCCAGCAGGGCCCCACGCGGGAGCAATGAGCAGTACTTC. Amino acid sequence: CASRAPRGSNEQYF. The rearrangement links TRBV2 to TRBJ2-7; 7 bases map to TRBD2. Germline V gene data show CDR1 as SNHLY and CDR2 as FYNNEI. The CDR3 is made up of 14 amino acids. V shed 6 bases, J shed 7 bases, and the junction held 12 bases outside the gene matches.

The chain combines TRBV12-3 or TRBV12-4 with TRBJ2-3; unclear D gene. The CDR3 has 14 residues. V lost 8 bases and J lost 0, with 12 bases in between. The CDR3 DNA reads TGTGCCAGCTCGCATAGATCTAGCACAGATACGCAGTATTTT. This translates into CASSHRSSTDTQYF.

V usage is TRBV10-3 and J usage is TRBJ2-5; D uncertain. The J call may not be correct, given that the DNA end is closer to TRBJ2-7. The CDR3 is 14 amino acids. The germline V gene encodes CDR1 ENHRY and CDR2 SYGVKD. CDR3 sequence: CAISEGSIAYEQYF. The CDR3 region has the DNA TGTGCCATCAGTGAGGGGTCGATAGCCTACGAGCAGTACTTC.

This rearrangement joins TRBV6-4 to TRBJ2-2; 10 bases fit TRBD2. Trimming at V came to 2 bases and at J to 6 bases, leaving 6 bases not matched to a gene. This CDR3 region has 16 residues. Germline V gene lookup returns CDR1 MRHNA and CDR2 SNTAGT. The CDR3 sequence is CASSDEPSGRAGELFF. The CDR3 bases are TGTGCCAGCAGTGACGAGCCTAGCGGGAGAGCCGGGGAGCTGTTTTTT.

Note on this clonotype: This may come from a read error, since a much larger clone is one base off. The chain has TRBV9 and TRBJ2-3; D possibly corresponds to TRBD2 (7 bases). CDR1 and CDR2 from the germline V gene are SGDLS and YYNGEE. CDR3 size: 17 residues. V was shortened by 4 bases and J by 2 bases, with 20 bases between the two germline ends. This CDR3 is CASSPWEGVRVTDTQYF. CDR3 DNA sequence: TGTGCCAGCAGCCCCTGGGAGGGGGTGAGAGTCACAGATACGCAGTATTTT.

The gene calls are TRBV4-3 and TRBJ2-1; 9 bases line up with TRBD2. With the DNA end fitting TRBJ2-7 better, the J assignment may be wrong. Germline CDR1 and CDR2: LGHNA and YSLEER. This CDR3 spans 19 amino acids. In DNA, the CDR3 is TGCGCCAGCAGCCAAGATACAGCGGGAGGCCCTAGCTCCTACAATGAGCAGTACTTC. Amino acid sequence: CASSQDTAGGPSSYNEQYF.

On this clonotype itself: One end of the junction is discordant with germline, which a read error may explain. V is TRBV11-2 and J is TRBJ1-1, with D tentatively TRBD1 (5 bases). Germline CDR1 SGHAT, CDR2 FQNNGV. This CDR3 comprises 16 residues. The CDR3, as DNA: TGTGTCAGCAGCCTAGAAGGGTGGGGGTCTAACACTGAAGCTTTCTTT. This translates into CVSSLEGWGSNTEAFF.

This clonotype was observed at least ten times. The chain links TRBV9 to TRBJ2-1; 11 nucleotides align to TRBD2. V gave up 3 bases and J gave up 4 bases; unmatched junction bases: 6. CDR1 is SGDLS, CDR2 YYNGEE, per germline. This CDR3 has 16 amino acids. In DNA form, the CDR3 reads TGTGCCAGCAGCGCTTCGGGACTAGCGGTTTACAATGAGCAGTTCTTC. Protein: CASSASGLAVYNEQFF.

This clonotype has just a few counts. The chain uses TRBV6-5 and TRBJ1-1; D perhaps matches TRBD1 (5 bases). CDR3 length: 14 amino acids. Germline V gives CDR1 MNHEY, CDR2 SVGAGI. V was trimmed by 2 bases and J by 7 bases, leaving 14 bases between them. The CDR3 sequence: CASSYEGSPNEAFF. CDR3 nucleotide sequence: TGTGCCAGCAGTTACGAGGGGTCCCCTAATGAAGCTTTCTTT.

This clonotype has ten or more counts. The chain couples TRBV9 to TRBJ2-3, with TRBD2 identical over 10 bases. The germline V gene has CDR1 SGDLS and CDR2 YYNGEE. Trimming removed 0 bases from V and 5 bases from J; junction bases left unmatched: 9. This CDR3 is 17 amino acids long. For the CDR3, the DNA is TGTGCCAGCAGCGTAGCCCACGTAGCGGGGGGATTAGATACGCAGTATTTT. Translation: CASSVAHVAGGLDTQYF.

V usage is TRBV29-1 and J usage is TRBJ2-1; D is possibly TRBD2 (6 bases). This CDR3 has 15 residues. CDR1 SQVTM and CDR2 ANQGSEA come from the germline V gene. Trimming stripped 6 bases from V and 0 bases from J, with 15 bases between. The CDR3 here is CSVAGGSSSYNEQFF. The CDR3 DNA reads as TGCAGCGTCGCTGGAGGGAGTAGCTCCTACAATGAGCAGTTCTTC.

This clonotype has ten or more counts. This chain connects TRBV20-1 to TRBJ2-1; possibly TRBD1 for D (5 bases). CDR1 is DFQATT, CDR2 SNEGSKA, per germline (reference sequence). The CDR3 runs to 14 residues. Trimming removed 6 bases from V and 4 bases from J, with 16 bases in between. DNA for the CDR3: TGCAGTGCCCAACGGCAGGGCCCGTACAATGAGCAGTTCTTC. Residues: CSAQRQGPYNEQFF.

Details on this clonotype: The junction departs from germline at one end; a sequencing error may be responsible. The chain links TRBV6-6 to TRBJ1-1, with D unclear. The CDR3 consists of 14 residues. From germline, CDR1 is MNHNY and CDR2 SVGAGI (reference sequence). The CDR3 DNA follows: TGTGCCAGCAGTTCCAGCAGCTTGAACGCTGAAGCTTTCTTT. This gives the protein CASSSSSLNAEAFF.

The rearrangement uses TRBV2 and TRBJ2-1; 9 bases match TRBD2. Trimming took 6 bases from V and 8 from J; bases not matched to a gene: 11. CDR1 is SNHLY, CDR2 FYNNEI, per germline. This CDR3 region has 15 residues. The CDR3 spells CASRQTSGPGDEQFF. The CDR3 DNA is TGTGCCAGCAGGCAAACTAGCGGGCCAGGGGATGAGCAGTTCTTC.

A remark on this clonotype: A read error may explain this, as a much larger clone is one base away. This CDR3 reads CASREERGFTYNEQFF. CDR3 bases: TGTGCCAGCAGGGAAGAAAGGGGGTTCACCTACAATGAGCAGTTCTTC. The chain employs TRBV2 and TRBJ2-1; TRBD1 is a possible D gene (6 bases). This CDR3 is built from 16 residues. The germline V gene has CDR1 SNHLY and CDR2 FYNNEI.

This clonotype was found many times. The V call is TRBV28, the J call TRBJ2-5; the match to TRBD1 covers 7 bases. Matching the DNA end better, TRBJ2-7 makes the J call doubtful. Germline loops: CDR1 MDHEN, CDR2 SYDVKM. The length of the CDR3 is 12 residues. The CDR3 reads CASSSTGNEQYF. For the CDR3, the DNA is TGTGCCAGCAGCTCGACAGGGAACGAGCAGTACTTC.

The V gene is TRBV28, the J gene TRBJ2-3; TRBD1 might be the D (5 bases). CDR3 size: 10 residues. V lost 8 bases to trimming and J lost 5 bases, with 5 bases between them. The V gene's germline CDR1 is MDHEN and CDR2 SYDVKM. Here the CDR3 DNA reads TGTGCCAGCCAGGGAGATACGCAGTATTTT. Protein: CASQGDTQYF.

Ten or more counts support this clonotype. The V gene is TRBV3-1, the J gene TRBJ2-1; D is unresolved. Germline lookup yields CDR1 LGHDT and CDR2 YNNKEL (reference sequence). Trimming removed 3 bases from V and 2 bases from J, with 14 bases in between. The CDR3 has 16 residues. The chain's CDR3 is CASSHLGRRAYNEQFF. CDR3 nucleotide sequence: TGTGCCAGCAGCCACCTAGGTCGGAGAGCCTACAATGAGCAGTTCTTC.

The rearrangement joins TRBV10-3 to TRBJ2-1; TRBD1 matches 9 bases. The CDR3 covers 15 residues. V lost 4 bases to trimming and J lost 1 base; unmatched junction nucleotides: 2. CDR1 is ENHRY and CDR2 is SYGVKD in the germline V gene. CDR3 sequence: CAISVTGGSYNEQFF. CDR3 DNA sequence: TGTGCCATCAGTGTGACAGGGGGATCCTACAATGAGCAGTTCTTC.

V and J are TRBV4-1 and TRBJ1-6; D ambiguous. The CDR3 covers 14 residues. From germline, CDR1 is MGHRA and CDR2 YSYEKL. Trimming cost V 2 bases and J 7 bases, with 9 bases left between them. The CDR3 here is CASSQLQLNSPLHF. CDR3 DNA sequence: TGCGCCAGCAGCCAATTACAGTTAAATTCACCCCTCCACTTT.

This clonotype showed up just once. This sequence joins TRBV5-1 and TRBJ2-2; D is undetermined. Trimming took 3 bases from V and 6 from J, leaving 9 bases between them. This CDR3 has 13 amino acids. The germline V gene has CDR1 SGHRS and CDR2 YFSETQ. CDR3 in DNA: TGCGCCAGCAGCTCCGGACCGGCCGGGGAGCTGTTTTTT. It codes for CASSSGPAGELFF.

This clonotype showed up just once. One end of the junction varies from germline; a read error may be responsible. This chain links TRBV28 with TRBJ2-7, with TRBD2 as a possible D gene (6 bases). This CDR3 comprises 15 residues. Germline V CDR1 and CDR2: MDHEN, SYDVKM. The CDR3 DNA reads TGTGCCAGCAGTTTAGGCGGGGCAAGCTCCTACGTGCAGTACTTC. Translation: CASSLGGASSYVQYF.

As to this clonotype: Possible read error: a much larger clone is one base away. This rearrangement joins TRBV7-3 to TRBJ2-5; TRBD2 aligns across 10 bases. The CDR3 loop spans 15 amino acids. CDR1 is SGHTA, CDR2 FQGTGA, per germline. J lost 11 bases, V lost 5 bases, and 14 bases had no gene match. This CDR3 reads CASSTAGGPNNEQYF. The CDR3 nucleotides read TGTGCCAGCAGCACAGCGGGAGGGCCTAACAATGAGCAGTACTTC. Supplemented by reference TRBV7-3 and TRBJ2-5, the full variable domain reads GAGVSQTPSNKVTEKGKYVELRCDPISGHTALYWYRQSLGQGPEFLIYFQGTGAADDSGLPNDRFFAVRPEGSVSTLKIQRTERGDSAVYLCASSTAGGPNNEQYFGPGTRLLVL.

Concerning this clonotype: Germline is not matched at one junction end, which may reflect a read error. The V gene is TRBV7-9, the J gene TRBJ1-2; weak D call: TRBD1 (5 bases). This CDR3 comprises 14 residues. Germline CDR1 is SEHNR and CDR2 is FQNEAQ (reference sequence). The CDR3 DNA is TGTGCCAGCAGCGTAGCCCCGACAGACTATGGCTACACCTTC. Translated, it gives CASSVAPTDYGYTF.